Listed below are T cell receptor beta chains from one sample, sequenced in a study of blood T cell repertoires in COVID-19. The protocol was immunoSEQ multiplex PCR, while the TCRdb copy is restricted to in-frame clones and leaves out a portion. Of 70,000 or so clones listed, around 89% are singletons. Specimen: peripheral blood. The receptors shown here come from a woman of 80 years or more with active COVID-19. Each CDR3 is given with its conserved first and last residue. Fields, in order: J gene, V gene, D gene, CDR3 protein, CDR3 DNA. The D gene is left open where the match is weak.

j_call: TRBJ1-1; v_call: TRBV6-1; d_call: .; cdr3_aa: CASSDQENTEAFF; cdr3_nt: TGTGCCAGCAGTGATCAGGAAAACACTGAAGCTTTCTTT
j_call: TRBJ2-5; v_call: TRBV20-1; d_call: .; cdr3_aa: CSAYKQETQYF; cdr3_nt: TGCAGTGCTTATAAACAAGAGACCCAGTACTTC
j_call: TRBJ1-4; v_call: TRBV6-4; d_call: TRBD1; cdr3_aa: CASSVTGTGDEKLFF; cdr3_nt: TGTGCCAGCAGCGTCACCGGGACAGGGGATGAAAAACTGTTTTTT
j_call: TRBJ2-7; v_call: TRBV18; d_call: .; cdr3_aa: CASSQQNTLYEQYF; cdr3_nt: TGTGCCAGCTCCCAACAGAATACTCTCTACGAGCAGTACTTC
j_call: TRBJ2-7; v_call: TRBV11-2; d_call: TRBD2; cdr3_aa: CASSLSGRAFSTQYF; cdr3_nt: TGTGCCAGCAGCTTAAGCGGGAGGGCCTTCTCGACGCAGTACTTC
j_call: TRBJ1-3; v_call: TRBV6-5; d_call: .; cdr3_aa: CASSYRATAGNTIYF; cdr3_nt: TGTGCCAGCAGTTACAGAGCAACCGCTGGAAACACCATATATTTT
j_call: TRBJ2-7; v_call: TRBV27; d_call: .; cdr3_aa: CASSFVYGTYEQYF; cdr3_nt: TGTGCCAGCAGTTTTGTTTACGGGACCTACGAGCAGTACTTC
j_call: TRBJ1-4; v_call: TRBV7-8; d_call: TRBD1; cdr3_aa: CASSLDQGVEKLFF; cdr3_nt: TGTGCCAGCAGCTTAGACCAGGGGGTTGAAAAACTGTTTTTT
j_call: TRBJ2-7; v_call: TRBV6-1; d_call: .; cdr3_aa: CASSEGAGIYEQYF; cdr3_nt: TGTGCCAGCAGTGAGGGGGCAGGGATCTACGAGCAGTACTTC
j_call: TRBJ2-2; v_call: TRBV11-2; d_call: TRBD2; cdr3_aa: CASSRVAERGGGELFF; cdr3_nt: TGTGCCAGCAGCCGCGTGGCAGAACGGGGGGGCGGGGAGCTGTTTTTT
j_call: TRBJ2-7; v_call: TRBV3-1/TRBV3-2; d_call: TRBD2; cdr3_aa: CASSRASGFPYEQYF; cdr3_nt: TGTGCCAGCAGCCGAGCTAGCGGGTTTCCCTACGAGCAGTACTTC